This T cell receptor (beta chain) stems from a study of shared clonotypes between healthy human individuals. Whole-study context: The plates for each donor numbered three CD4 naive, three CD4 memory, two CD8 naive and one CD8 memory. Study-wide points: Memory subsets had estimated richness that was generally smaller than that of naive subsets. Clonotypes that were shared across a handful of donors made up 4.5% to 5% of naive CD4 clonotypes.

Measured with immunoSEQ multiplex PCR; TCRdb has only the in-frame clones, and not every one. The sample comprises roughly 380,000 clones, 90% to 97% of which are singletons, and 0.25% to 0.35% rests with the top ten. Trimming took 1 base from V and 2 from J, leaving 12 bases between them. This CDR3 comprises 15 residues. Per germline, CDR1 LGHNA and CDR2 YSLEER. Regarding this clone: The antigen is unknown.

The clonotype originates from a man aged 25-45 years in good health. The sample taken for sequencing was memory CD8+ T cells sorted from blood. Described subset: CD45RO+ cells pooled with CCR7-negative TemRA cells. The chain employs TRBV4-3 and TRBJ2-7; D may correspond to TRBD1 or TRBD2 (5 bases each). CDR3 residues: CASSQGPGATYEQYF. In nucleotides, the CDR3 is TGCGCCAGCAGCCAAGGCCCCGGGGCAACCTACGAGCAGTACTTC.